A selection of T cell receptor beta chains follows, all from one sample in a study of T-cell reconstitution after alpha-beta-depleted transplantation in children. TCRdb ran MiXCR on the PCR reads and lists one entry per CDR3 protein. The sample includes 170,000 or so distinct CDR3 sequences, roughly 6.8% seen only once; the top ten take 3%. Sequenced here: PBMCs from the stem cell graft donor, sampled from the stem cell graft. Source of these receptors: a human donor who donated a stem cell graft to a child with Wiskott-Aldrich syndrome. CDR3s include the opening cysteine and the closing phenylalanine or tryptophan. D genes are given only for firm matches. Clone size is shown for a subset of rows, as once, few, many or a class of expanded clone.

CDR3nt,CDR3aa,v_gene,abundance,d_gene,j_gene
TGTGCCAGCAGTTACTCCTCGGGACAGGGATCCTACGAGCAGTACTTC,CASSYSSGQGSYEQYF,TRBV6-5,many,TRBD1,TRBJ2-7
TGTGCCAGCGTAAAGCCGGGAAACACCGGGGAGCTGTTTTTT,CASVKPGNTGELFF,TRBV6-1,many,.,TRBJ2-2
TGTGCCAGCAGCTCTGACTGGGGCGCAGATACGCAGTATTTT,CASSSDWGADTQYF,TRBV7-2,few,.,TRBJ2-3
TGTGCCAGTTCCCCGGTACTAGGGGTTACGGGAGATACGCAGTATTTT,CASSPVLGVTGDTQYF,TRBV19,.,.,TRBJ2-3
TGTGCCAGCAGGACTATGGGTTCACCCCTCCACTTT,CASRTMGSPLHF,TRBV28,.,.,TRBJ1-6
TGCAGCCTAGCTCAGGGGGCAGATACGCAGTATTTT,CSLAQGADTQYF,TRBV29-1,many,TRBD1,TRBJ2-3
TGCAGTGCTAGCGGGACTAGCGGGAGTAATGAGCAGTTCTTC,CSASGTSGSNEQFF,TRBV20-1,many,TRBD2,TRBJ2-1
TGTGCCACCGGGGGACATACGGACACTGAAGCTTTCTTT,CATGGHTDTEAFF,TRBV7-9,many,.,TRBJ1-1
TGTGCCAGTCGAAAGGGCCAGGGGCGGGAAACTGAAGCTTTCTTT,CASRKGQGRETEAFF,TRBV19,many,.,TRBJ1-1
TGTGCCAGCAGTTTATACGGGACAGGGGGCTACGAGCAGTACTTC,CASSLYGTGGYEQYF,TRBV27,few,TRBD1,TRBJ2-7
TGTGCCAGCAGTTTCAGCGGTAATGAGCAGTTCTTC,CASSFSGNEQFF,TRBV6-5,many,.,TRBJ2-1